This TCR beta chain was retrieved from a study of Ad26.COV2.S vaccination and SARS-CoV-2 variants. General study findings and limits: Participants given vaccine showed non-spike TCR breadth similar to that of placebo recipients. It was reported that spike-specific CD8+ and CD4+ T cell responses were substantially broad after vaccination.

This CDR3 is built from 15 residues. Between the trimmed V and J ends, which lost 2 bases and 2 bases, there was a span of 12 bases. The germline V gene encodes CDR1 SGHDT and CDR2 YYEEEE. The treatment: around 19 received Ad26.COV2.S at low or high dose, single or two shots; about 5 received placebo; per-sample allocation not given. Each sample was drawn 63 days after the first injection (of vaccine or placebo). For this clone: Its specificity is unknown.

The data were produced by immunoSEQ multiplex PCR, yet TCRdb's version contains in-frame clones alone and is incomplete. The sample has 400,000 to 450,000 clones, around 93% seen once. The chain recombines TRBV5-6 with TRBJ2-3, with D unresolved. This TCR was sampled from a person aged 18-65 years who received the Ad26.COV2.S COVID-19 vaccine or a placebo. The sequenced sample was peripheral blood, obtained in a trial of Ad26.COV2.S vaccine versus placebo. In DNA, the CDR3 is TGTGCCAGCAGCTTTATGCGACTCACCACAGATACGCAGTATTTT. Its protein is CASSFMRLTTDTQYF.